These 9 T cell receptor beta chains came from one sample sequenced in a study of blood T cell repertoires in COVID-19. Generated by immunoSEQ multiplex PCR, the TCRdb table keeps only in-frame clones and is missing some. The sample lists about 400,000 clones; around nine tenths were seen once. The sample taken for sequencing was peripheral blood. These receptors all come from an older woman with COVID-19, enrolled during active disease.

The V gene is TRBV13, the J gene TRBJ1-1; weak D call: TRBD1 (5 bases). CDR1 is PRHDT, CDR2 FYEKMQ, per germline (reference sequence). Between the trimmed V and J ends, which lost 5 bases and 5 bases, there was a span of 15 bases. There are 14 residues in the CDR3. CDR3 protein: CASSTGGVGTEAFF. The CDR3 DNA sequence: TGTGCCAGCAGCACGGGGGGGGTCGGTACTGAAGCTTTCTTT.

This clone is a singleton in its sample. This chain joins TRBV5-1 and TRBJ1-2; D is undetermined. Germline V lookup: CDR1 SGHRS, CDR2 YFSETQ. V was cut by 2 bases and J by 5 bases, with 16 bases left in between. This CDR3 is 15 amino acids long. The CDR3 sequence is CASSFGPEGTYGYTF. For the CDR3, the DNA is TGCGCCAGCAGCTTTGGGCCGGAAGGAACTTATGGCTACACCTTC. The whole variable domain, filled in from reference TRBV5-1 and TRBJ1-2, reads KAGVTQTPRYLIKTRGQQVTLSCSPISGHRSVSWYQQTPGQGLQFLFEYFSETQRNKGNFPGRFSGRQFSNSRSEMNVSTLELGDSALYLCASSFGPEGTYGYTFGSGTRLTVV.

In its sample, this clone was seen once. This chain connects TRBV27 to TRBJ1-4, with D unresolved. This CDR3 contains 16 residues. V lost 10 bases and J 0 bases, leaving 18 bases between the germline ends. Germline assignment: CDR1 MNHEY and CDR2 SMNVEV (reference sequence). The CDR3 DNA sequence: TGTGCCACTCAAGTGGGAGGGTGGGCAACTAATGAAAAACTGTTTTTT. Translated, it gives CATQVGGWATNEKLFF.

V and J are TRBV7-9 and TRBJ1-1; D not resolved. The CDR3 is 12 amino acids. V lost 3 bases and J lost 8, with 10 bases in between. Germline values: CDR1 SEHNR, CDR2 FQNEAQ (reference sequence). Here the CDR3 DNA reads TGTGCCAGCAGCTTTAACGCGGGGGAAGCTTTCTTT. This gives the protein CASSFNAGEAFF.

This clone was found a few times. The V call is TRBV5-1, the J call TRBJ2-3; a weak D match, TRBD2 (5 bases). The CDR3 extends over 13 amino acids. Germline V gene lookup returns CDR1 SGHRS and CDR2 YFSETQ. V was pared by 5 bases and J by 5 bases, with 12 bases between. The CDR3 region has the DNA TGCGCCAGCAGTTTCCCCGGGGAAGATACGCAGTATTTT. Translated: CASSFPGEDTQYF.

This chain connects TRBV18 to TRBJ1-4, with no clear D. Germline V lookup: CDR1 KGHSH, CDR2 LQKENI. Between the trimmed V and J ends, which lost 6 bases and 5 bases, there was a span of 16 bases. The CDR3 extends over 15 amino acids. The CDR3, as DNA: TGTGCCAGCTCCCGCGGGAGGCCCGGGAATGAAAAACTGTTTTTT. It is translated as CASSRGRPGNEKLFF.

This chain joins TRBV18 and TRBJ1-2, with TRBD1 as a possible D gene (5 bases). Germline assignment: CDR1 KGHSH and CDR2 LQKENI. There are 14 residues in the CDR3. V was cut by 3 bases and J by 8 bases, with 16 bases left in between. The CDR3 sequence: CASSPRDAGSGYTF. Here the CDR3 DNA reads TGTGCCAGCTCACCGAGGGACGCCGGGAGCGGCTACACCTTC.

In nucleotides, the CDR3 is TGTGCCATCAGTGGGGGACTAGCGGGATCCTACAATGAGCAGTTCTTC. Its translation: CAISGGLAGSYNEQFF. The rearrangement uses TRBV10-3 and TRBJ2-1; TRBD2 matches at 13 bases. Germline-derived CDR1 and CDR2 are ENHRY and SYGVKD. The CDR3 is made up of 16 amino acids. Trimming took 4 bases from V and 1 from J; bases not matched to a gene: 1.

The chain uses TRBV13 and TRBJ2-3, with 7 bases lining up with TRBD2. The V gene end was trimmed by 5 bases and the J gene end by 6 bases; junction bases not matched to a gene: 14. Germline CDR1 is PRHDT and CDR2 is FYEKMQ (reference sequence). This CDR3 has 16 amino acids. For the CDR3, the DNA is TGTGCCAGCAGCCACCCCGGACTAGTGGGGGAGGATACGCAGTATTTT. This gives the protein CASSHPGLVGEDTQYF.